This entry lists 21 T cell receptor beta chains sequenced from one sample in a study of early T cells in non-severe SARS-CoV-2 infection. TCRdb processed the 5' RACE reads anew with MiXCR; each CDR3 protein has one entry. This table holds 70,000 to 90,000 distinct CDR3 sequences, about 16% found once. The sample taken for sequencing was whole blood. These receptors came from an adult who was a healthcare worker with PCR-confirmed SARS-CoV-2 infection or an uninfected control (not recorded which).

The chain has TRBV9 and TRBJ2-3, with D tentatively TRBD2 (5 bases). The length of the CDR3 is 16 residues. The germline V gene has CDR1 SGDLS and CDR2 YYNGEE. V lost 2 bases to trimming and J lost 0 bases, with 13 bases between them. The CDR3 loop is CASSVSGGLSTDTQYF. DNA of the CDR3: TGTGCCAGCAGCGTCTCTGGCGGGCTAAGCACAGATACGCAGTATTTT.

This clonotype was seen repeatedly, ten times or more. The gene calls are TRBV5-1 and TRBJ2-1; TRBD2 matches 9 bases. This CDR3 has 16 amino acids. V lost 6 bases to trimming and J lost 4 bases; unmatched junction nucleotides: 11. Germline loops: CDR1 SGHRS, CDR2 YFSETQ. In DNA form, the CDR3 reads TGCGCCAGCAAAGGTCGAATAGCGGGGGAGTACAATGAGCAGTTCTTC. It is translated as CASKGRIAGEYNEQFF.

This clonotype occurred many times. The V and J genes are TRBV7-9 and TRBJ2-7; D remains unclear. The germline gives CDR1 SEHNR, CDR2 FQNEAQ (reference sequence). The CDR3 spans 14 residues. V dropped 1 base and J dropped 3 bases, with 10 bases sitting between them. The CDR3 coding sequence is TGTGCCAGCAGCTTAGACAGCTTTAACTACGAGCAGTACTTC. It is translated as CASSLDSFNYEQYF.

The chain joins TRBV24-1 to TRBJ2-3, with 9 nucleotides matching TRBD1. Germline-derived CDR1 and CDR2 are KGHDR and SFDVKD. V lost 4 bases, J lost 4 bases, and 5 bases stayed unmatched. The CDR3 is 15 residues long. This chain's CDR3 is CATSDPGQGADTQYF. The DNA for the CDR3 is TGTGCCACCAGTGACCCGGGACAGGGAGCAGATACGCAGTATTTT.

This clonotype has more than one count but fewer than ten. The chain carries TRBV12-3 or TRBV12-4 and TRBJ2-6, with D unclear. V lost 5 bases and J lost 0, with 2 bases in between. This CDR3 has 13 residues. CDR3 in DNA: TGTGCCAGCAGTGACTCTGGGGCCAACGTCCTGACTTTC. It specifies CASSDSGANVLTF.

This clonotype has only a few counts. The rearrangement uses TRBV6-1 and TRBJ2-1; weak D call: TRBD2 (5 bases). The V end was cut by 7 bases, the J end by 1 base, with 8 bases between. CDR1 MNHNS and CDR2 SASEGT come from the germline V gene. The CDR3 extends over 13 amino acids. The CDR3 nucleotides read TGTGCCAGCATCGGGGTGTCCTACAATGAGCAGTTCTTC. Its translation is CASIGVSYNEQFF.

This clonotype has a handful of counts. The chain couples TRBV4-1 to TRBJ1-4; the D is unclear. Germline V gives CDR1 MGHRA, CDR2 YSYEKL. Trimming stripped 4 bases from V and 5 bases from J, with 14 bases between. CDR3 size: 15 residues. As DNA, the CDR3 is TGCGCCAGCAGCCGGGAGGCAGTACCCAATGAAAAACTGTTTTTT. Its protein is CASSREAVPNEKLFF.

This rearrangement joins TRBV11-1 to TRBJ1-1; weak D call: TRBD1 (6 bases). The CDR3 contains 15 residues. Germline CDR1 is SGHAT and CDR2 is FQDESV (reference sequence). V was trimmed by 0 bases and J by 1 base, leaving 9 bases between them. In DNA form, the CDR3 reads TGTGCCAGCAGCTTAGCCGGGACACGGAACACTGAAGCTTTCTTT. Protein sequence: CASSLAGTRNTEAFF.

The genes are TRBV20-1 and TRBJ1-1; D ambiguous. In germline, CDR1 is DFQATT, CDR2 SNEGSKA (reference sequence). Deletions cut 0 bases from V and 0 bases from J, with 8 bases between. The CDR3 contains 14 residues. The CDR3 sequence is CSAREGRMNTEAFF. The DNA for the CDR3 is TGCAGTGCTAGAGAGGGCAGAATGAACACTGAAGCTTTCTTT.

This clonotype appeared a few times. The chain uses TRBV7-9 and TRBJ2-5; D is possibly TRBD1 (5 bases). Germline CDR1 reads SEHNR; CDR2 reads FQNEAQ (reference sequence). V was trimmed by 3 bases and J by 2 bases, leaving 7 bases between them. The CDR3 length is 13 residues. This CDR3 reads CASSLRQQETQYF. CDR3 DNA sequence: TGTGCCAGCAGCTTGAGACAGCAAGAGACCCAGTACTTC.

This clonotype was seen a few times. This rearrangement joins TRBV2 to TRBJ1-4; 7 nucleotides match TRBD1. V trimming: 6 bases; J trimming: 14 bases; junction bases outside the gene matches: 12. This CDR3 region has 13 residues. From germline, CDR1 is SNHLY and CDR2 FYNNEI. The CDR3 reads CASREGTDAVLFF. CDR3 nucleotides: TGTGCCAGCAGGGAGGGGACAGATGCTGTGCTGTTTTTT. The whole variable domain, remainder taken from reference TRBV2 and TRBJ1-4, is EPEVTQTPSHQVTQMGQEVILRCVPISNHLYFYWYRQILGQKVEFLVSFYNNEISEKSEIFDDQFSVERPDGSNFTLKIRSTKLEDSAMYFCASREGTDAVLFFGSGTQLSVL.

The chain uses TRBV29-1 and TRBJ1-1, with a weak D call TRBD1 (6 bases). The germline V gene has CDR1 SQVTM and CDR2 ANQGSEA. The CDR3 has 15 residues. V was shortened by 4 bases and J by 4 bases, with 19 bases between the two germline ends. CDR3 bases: TGCAGCGTTGTGTTGCAGGGCAGGGGTACCACTGAAGCTTTCTTT. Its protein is CSVVLQGRGTTEAFF.

The CDR3 sequence is CASSAGGFNEQYF. DNA for the CDR3: TGTGCCAGCAGTGCAGGGGGCTTCAACGAGCAGTACTTC. The chain carries TRBV6-2 or TRBV6-3 and TRBJ2-7; 8 bases are a match to TRBD1. Germline values: CDR1 MNHEY, CDR2 SVGEGT. This CDR3 spans 13 amino acids. V lost 5 bases and J lost 5; bases outside the gene matches: 5.

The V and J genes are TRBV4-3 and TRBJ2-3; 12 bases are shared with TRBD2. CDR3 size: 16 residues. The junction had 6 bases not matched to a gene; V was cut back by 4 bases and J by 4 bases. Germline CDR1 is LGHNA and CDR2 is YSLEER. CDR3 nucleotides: TGCGCCAGCAGCCCCTGGACTAGCGGGAATCCAGATACGCAGTATTTT. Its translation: CASSPWTSGNPDTQYF.

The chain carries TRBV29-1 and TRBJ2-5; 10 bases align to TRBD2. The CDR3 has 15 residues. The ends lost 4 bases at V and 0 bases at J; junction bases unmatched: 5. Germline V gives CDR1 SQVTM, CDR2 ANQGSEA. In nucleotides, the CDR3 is TGCAGCGTTGCCCTAGCGGGGGATTACCAAGAGACCCAGTACTTC. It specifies CSVALAGDYQETQYF.

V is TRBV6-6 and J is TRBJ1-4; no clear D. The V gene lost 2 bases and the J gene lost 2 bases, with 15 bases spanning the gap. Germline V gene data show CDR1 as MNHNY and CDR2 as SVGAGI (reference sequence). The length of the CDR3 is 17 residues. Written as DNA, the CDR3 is TGTGCCAGCAGTTACGGGAGGGCGCATAGGACTAATGAAAAACTGTTTTTT. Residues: CASSYGRAHRTNEKLFF.

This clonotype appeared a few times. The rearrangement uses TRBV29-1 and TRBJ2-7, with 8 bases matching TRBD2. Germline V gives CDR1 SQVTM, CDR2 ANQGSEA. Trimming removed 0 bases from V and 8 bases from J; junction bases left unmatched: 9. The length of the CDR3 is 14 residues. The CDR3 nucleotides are TGCAGCGTTGAAGATACGGGAGGGCCTGTTAAGCAGTACTTC. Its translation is CSVEDTGGPVKQYF.

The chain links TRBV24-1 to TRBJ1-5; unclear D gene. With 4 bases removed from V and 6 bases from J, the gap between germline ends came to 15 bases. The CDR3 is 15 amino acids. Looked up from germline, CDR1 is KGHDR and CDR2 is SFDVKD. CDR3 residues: CATSDPRSSVQPQHF. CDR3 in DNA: TGTGCCACCAGTGACCCGAGAAGTTCGGTTCAGCCCCAGCATTTT.

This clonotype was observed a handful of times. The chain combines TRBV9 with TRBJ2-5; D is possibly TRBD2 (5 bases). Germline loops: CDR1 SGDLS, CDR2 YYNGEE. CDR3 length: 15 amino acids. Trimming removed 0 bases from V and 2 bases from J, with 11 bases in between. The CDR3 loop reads CASSVGGSAQETQYF. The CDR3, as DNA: TGTGCCAGCAGCGTAGGAGGTAGCGCGCAAGAGACCCAGTACTTC.

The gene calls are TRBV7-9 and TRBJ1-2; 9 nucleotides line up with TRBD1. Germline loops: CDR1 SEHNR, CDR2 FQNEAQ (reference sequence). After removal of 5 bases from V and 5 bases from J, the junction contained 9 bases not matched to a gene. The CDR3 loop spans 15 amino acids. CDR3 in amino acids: CASSIAGTGQYGYTF. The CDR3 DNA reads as TGTGCCAGCAGCATCGCCGGGACAGGGCAATATGGCTACACCTTC.

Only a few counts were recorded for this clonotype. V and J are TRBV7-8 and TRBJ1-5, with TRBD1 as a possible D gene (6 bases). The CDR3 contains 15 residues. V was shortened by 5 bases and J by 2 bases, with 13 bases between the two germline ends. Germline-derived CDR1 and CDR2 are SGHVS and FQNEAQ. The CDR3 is CASSQGRGRNQPQHF. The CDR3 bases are TGTGCCAGCAGCCAGGGGCGGGGTCGCAATCAGCCCCAGCATTTT.